Listed below are T cell receptor beta chains from one sample, sequenced in a study of CXCR3-negative and CXCR3-positive naive CD8 T cells. TCRdb reprocessed the 5' RACE reads, with one entry per CDR3 protein and no DNA. The listing contains some 39,000 distinct CDR3 sequences. The sequenced sample was naive CXCR3- CD8+ T cells from blood. The source is a human donor in good health. Some clones in this sample may be carry-over from other donors' samples. CDR3s include the opening cysteine and the closing phenylalanine or tryptophan. Fields, in order: CDR3 protein, V gene, J gene.

CDR3aa: CASSTTGGTGAIVLTF
v_gene: TRBV6-2/TRBV6-3
j_gene: TRBJ2-6

CDR3aa: CASSQGPRAYEQYF
v_gene: TRBV4-1
j_gene: TRBJ2-7

CDR3aa: CASSLAVTDTQYF
v_gene: TRBV7-2
j_gene: TRBJ2-3

CDR3aa: CASSEMGDFRDRARETQYF
v_gene: TRBV25-1
j_gene: TRBJ2-5

CDR3aa: CASSQGLGAGADTQYF
v_gene: TRBV4-2
j_gene: TRBJ2-3

CDR3aa: CASSSGDYEQFF
v_gene: TRBV7-8
j_gene: TRBJ2-1

CDR3aa: CSVGQGVYEQYF
v_gene: TRBV29-1
j_gene: TRBJ2-7

CDR3aa: CASIRFPEAFF
v_gene: TRBV19
j_gene: TRBJ1-1

CDR3aa: CSELGGETQYF
v_gene: TRBV29-1
j_gene: TRBJ2-5

CDR3aa: CASSATGSYEQYF
v_gene: TRBV25-1
j_gene: TRBJ2-7